This entry lists 17 T cell receptor beta chains sequenced from one sample in a study of regulatory T cells in long-lasting Graves disease. As for time point: newly diagnosed GD, antithyroid drugs for less than 3 months. Generation of the TCR library employed RNA extracted from PBMCs. Arm-PCR of CDR3 regions and iRepertoire HTBI primers were used to build TCR beta libraries. TCRdb reanalysed the multiplex PCR reads using MiXCR and keeps one entry per CDR3 protein. The profile covers just over 600,000 distinct CDR3 sequences, with around 15% appearing a single time and about 17% taken by the ten largest. This sample was shared with a second study, whose subject was T cells in Graves' hyperthyroidism and ophthalmopathy.

The specimen comprised peripheral blood mononuclear cells (PBMCs), sampled at new diagnosis, from a patient treated with antithyroid drugs. These receptor sequences come from a woman between 25 and 40 years old with Graves disease.

The chain joins TRBV20-1 to TRBJ1-2; the match to TRBD1 covers 7 bases. CDR3 size: 15 residues. Germline V gene data show CDR1 as DFQATT and CDR2 as SNEGSKA (reference sequence). V lost 6 bases and J lost 0; bases outside the gene matches: 10. This CDR3 reads CSALGGTATNYGYTF. CDR3 in DNA: TGCAGTGCCCTGGGAGGGACAGCTACTAACTATGGCTACACCTTC.

As concerns this clonotype: The CDR3 does not end in the conserved phenylalanine or tryptophan, so this is likely a read error. This chain joins TRBV6-1 and TRBJ2-5; tentatively, D is TRBD1 or TRBD2 (5 bases each). The CDR3 runs 15 residues. Germline CDR1 reads MNHNS; CDR2 reads SASEGT. In nucleotides, the CDR3 is TGTGCCGGCAGCCAAGAATGGGGGTTCCAAGAGACCCAGTACCTC. It codes for CAGSQEWGFQETQYL.

The table lists this clonotype with many counts. The rearrangement joins TRBV7-9 to TRBJ2-7; 7 nucleotides agree with TRBD1. This CDR3 comprises 14 residues. Germline lookup yields CDR1 SEHNR and CDR2 FQNEAQ (reference sequence). V trimming: 5 bases; J trimming: 6 bases; junction bases outside the gene matches: 10. CDR3: CASSHAQGVGEQYF. DNA for the CDR3: TGTGCCAGCAGCCACGCCCAGGGGGTAGGCGAGCAGTACTTC.

This clonotype was counted at least ten times. The DNA is omitted, as the CDR3 cannot be located on it reliably, and the CDR3 follows TCRdb's listing. This chain connects TRBV5-5 to TRBJ1-2; the DNA was not used to check the table's D call, TRBD1. The V gene's germline CDR1 is SGHKS and CDR2 YYEKEE (reference sequence). A total of 11 residues make up the CDR3, ends included. CDR3 protein: CASSLVGQGTF.

This clonotype was seen repeatedly, ten times or more. This chain uses TRBV6-2 or TRBV6-3 with TRBJ2-7, with 8 nucleotides matching TRBD1. This CDR3 is 15 amino acids long. Trimming cost V 0 bases and J 3 bases; bases outside gene matches: 4. The V gene's germline CDR1 is MNHEY and CDR2 SVGEGT. As DNA, the CDR3 is TGTGCCAGCAGTTACTCGCGAACAGGGGGCTACGAGCAGTACTTC. Its protein is CASSYSRTGGYEQYF.

Remarks on this clonotype: Just one base apart from a much larger clone, this may be a read error. The chain links TRBV20-1 to TRBJ2-3, with a tentative D call TRBD1 (6 bases). V was shortened by 8 bases and J by 1 base, with 10 bases between the two germline ends. The CDR3 is 12 residues long. Looked up from germline, CDR1 is DFQATT and CDR2 is SNEGSKA (reference sequence). CDR3 DNA: TGCAGTACTTACAGGGGCACAGATACGCAGTATTTT. Translated: CSTYRGTDTQYF.

The rearrangement links TRBV4-1 to TRBJ2-7; TRBD2 matches 10 bases. Germline V gene data show CDR1 as MGHRA and CDR2 as YSYEKL. Unmatched junction bases numbered 2, after V lost 0 bases and J lost 0 bases. The CDR3 totals 16 residues. This CDR3 is CASSQETSGFSYEQYF. CDR3 nucleotides: TGCGCCAGCAGCCAAGAGACTAGCGGGTTCTCCTACGAGCAGTACTTC.

The V gene is TRBV11-2, the J gene TRBJ2-5, with TRBD2 identical over 12 bases. The CDR3 length is 15 residues. V shed 5 bases, J shed 4 bases, and the junction held 5 bases outside the gene matches. Germline loops: CDR1 SGHAT, CDR2 FQNNGV. This CDR3 reads CASSPLAGGSETQYF. CDR3 in DNA: TGTGCCAGCAGCCCTCTAGCGGGAGGGTCAGAGACCCAGTACTTC. The full variable domain, with the rest looked up from reference TRBV11-2 and TRBJ2-5, is EAGVAQSPRYKIIEKRQSVAFWCNPISGHATLYWYQQILGQGPKLLIQFQNNGVVDDSQLPKDRFSAERLKGVDSTLKIQPAKLEDSAVYLCASSPLAGGSETQYFGPGTRLLVL.

This clonotype was counted between two and nine times. The genes are TRBV11-2 and TRBJ2-1; D may match TRBD1 or TRBD2 (5 bases each). Germline CDR1 reads SGHAT; CDR2 reads FQNNGV. V shed 6 bases and J shed 0 bases, with 18 bases lying between them. The CDR3 extends over 17 amino acids. Written as DNA, the CDR3 is TGTGCCAGCAGACCTAACCCGGGACGGACCTCCTACAATGAGCAGTTCTTC. Amino acids: CASRPNPGRTSYNEQFF.

Notes on this clonotype: Being one base from a much bigger clone, this may be a read error. The chain links TRBV2 to TRBJ2-3; 10 positions match TRBD2. V lost 6 bases and J lost 7; bases outside the gene matches: 7. The CDR3 extends over 14 amino acids. The V gene's germline CDR1 is SNHLY and CDR2 FYNNEI. The CDR3 spells CASSEGLARYTQYF. CDR3 DNA: TGTGCCAGCAGCGAGGGACTAGCGAGGTATACGCAGTATTTT.

The rearrangement uses TRBV18 and TRBJ2-5, with 7 bases identical to TRBD2. CDR1 KGHSH and CDR2 LQKENI come from the germline V gene. J was trimmed by 4 bases and V by 0 bases; bases with no gene match: 5. The CDR3 is 15 amino acids. CDR3 sequence reads: CASSPPSREGETQYF. CDR3 coding DNA: TGTGCCAGCTCACCACCGTCCAGGGAGGGAGAGACCCAGTACTTC.

There are many counts of this clonotype. CDR3 residues: CASSPVGRTTEAFF. DNA for the CDR3: TGTGCCAGCAGCCCAGTGGGAAGGACCACTGAAGCTTTCTTT. The chain joins TRBV7-9 to TRBJ1-1, with D unresolved. V was clipped by 5 bases and J by 4 bases, with 14 bases between them. Germline CDR1 reads SEHNR; CDR2 reads FQNEAQ (reference sequence). The CDR3 contains 14 residues.

This clonotype was counted only a few times. This chain connects TRBV7-2 to TRBJ2-3, with TRBD2 as a possible D gene (6 bases). Trimming took off 5 bases at V and 1 base at J, with 13 bases between the two ends. From germline, CDR1 is SGHTA and CDR2 FQGNSA. This CDR3 spans 15 amino acids. Written as DNA, the CDR3 is TGTGCCAGCAGCCCTATCTCTAGCGGCACAGATACGCAGTATTTT. The encoded protein is CASSPISSGTDTQYF.

This chain uses TRBV5-1 with TRBJ2-7; D may be TRBD2 (6 bases). This CDR3 spans 14 amino acids. V lost 1 base and J 2 bases, leaving 10 bases between the germline ends. CDR1 is SGHRS and CDR2 is YFSETQ in the germline V gene. In DNA, the CDR3 is TGCGCCAGCAGCTTGTACGCGGGGCCCTACGAGCAGTACTTC. Protein sequence: CASSLYAGPYEQYF. Variable domain in full (rest from reference TRBV5-1 and TRBJ2-7): KAGVTQTPRYLIKTRGQQVTLSCSPISGHRSVSWYQQTPGQGLQFLFEYFSETQRNKGNFPGRFSGRQFSNSRSEMNVSTLELGDSALYLCASSLYAGPYEQYFGPGTRLTVT.

The J gene is TRBJ2-7, the V gene TRBV20-1; tentatively, D is TRBD2 (5 bases). V shed 0 bases and J shed 6 bases, with 9 bases lying between them. The CDR3 has 12 residues. Germline V gene lookup returns CDR1 DFQATT and CDR2 SNEGSKA (reference sequence). The CDR3 coding sequence is TGCAGTGCTAGAGATCAAGCGGTCGAGCAGTACTTC. Translation: CSARDQAVEQYF.

This clonotype was seen a few times. The chain recombines TRBV27 with TRBJ2-7, with D possibly TRBD2 on 5 matching bases. The V end was cut by 5 bases, the J end by 3 bases, with 20 bases between. This CDR3 spans 16 amino acids. The germline V gene encodes CDR1 MNHEY and CDR2 SMNVEV (reference sequence). The CDR3 DNA reads as TGTGCCAGCAGTCCCCAGTTGAGGAGGCTCCTCTACGAGCAGTACTTC. It encodes CASSPQLRRLLYEQYF.

This clonotype came up many times. The rearrangement joins TRBV28 to TRBJ1-4; D is unclear. The V end was cut by 1 base, the J end by 4 bases, with 7 bases between. Germline V gives CDR1 MDHEN, CDR2 SYDVKM. The CDR3 runs to 14 residues. CDR3 sequence reads: CASSLYPDNEKLFF. CDR3 nucleotides: TGTGCCAGCAGTTTATATCCAGATAATGAAAAACTGTTTTTT.